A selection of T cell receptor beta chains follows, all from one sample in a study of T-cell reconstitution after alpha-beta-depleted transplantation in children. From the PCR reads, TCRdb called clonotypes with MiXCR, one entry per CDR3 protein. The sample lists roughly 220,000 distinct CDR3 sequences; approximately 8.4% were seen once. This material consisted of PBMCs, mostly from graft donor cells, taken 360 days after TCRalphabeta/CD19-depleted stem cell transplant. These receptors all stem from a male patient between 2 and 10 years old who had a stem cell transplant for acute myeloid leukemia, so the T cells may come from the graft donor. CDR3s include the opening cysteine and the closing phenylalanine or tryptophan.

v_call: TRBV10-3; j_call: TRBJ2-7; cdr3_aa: CAISESGQTYEQYF
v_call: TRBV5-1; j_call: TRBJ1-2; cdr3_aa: CASSLDRGVTNYGYTF
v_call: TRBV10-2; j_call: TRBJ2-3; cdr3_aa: CASSEPSGGDTQYF
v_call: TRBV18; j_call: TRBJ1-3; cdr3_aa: CASSPTEGNTIYF
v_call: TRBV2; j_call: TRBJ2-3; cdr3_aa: CASSPRTSTDTQYF
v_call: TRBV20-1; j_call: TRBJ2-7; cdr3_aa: CSALGLRGYEQYF
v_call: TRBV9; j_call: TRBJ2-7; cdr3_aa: CASSVNPTYEQYF
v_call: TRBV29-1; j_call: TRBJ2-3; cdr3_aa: CSVNPRGTSTDTQYF
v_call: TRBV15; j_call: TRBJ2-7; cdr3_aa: CATSRDTAYEQYF
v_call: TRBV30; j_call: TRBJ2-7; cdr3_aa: CAWSGREAQYF
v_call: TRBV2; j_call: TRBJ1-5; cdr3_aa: CASKGQGTSSNQPQHF
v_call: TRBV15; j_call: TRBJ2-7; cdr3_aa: CATSRDNWGPYEQYF
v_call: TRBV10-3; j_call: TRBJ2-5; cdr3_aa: CAISEQETQYF
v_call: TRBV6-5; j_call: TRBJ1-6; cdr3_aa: CASSYAGKNSPLHF
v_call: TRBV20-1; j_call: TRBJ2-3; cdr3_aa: CSLPGPPGQGDTQYF
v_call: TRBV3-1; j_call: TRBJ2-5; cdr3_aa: CASSFEVAAGGSCQETQYF
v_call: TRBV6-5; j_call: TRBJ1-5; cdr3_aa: CASRMAGGSNQPQHF
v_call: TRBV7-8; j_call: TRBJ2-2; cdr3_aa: CASSFLTTPNTGELFF
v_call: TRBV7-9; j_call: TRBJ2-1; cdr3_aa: CASSSAGTMGEQFF
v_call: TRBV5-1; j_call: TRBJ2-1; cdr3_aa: CASSPAVGYNEQFF
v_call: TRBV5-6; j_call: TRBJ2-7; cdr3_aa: CASSLVQRAPPDYEQYF
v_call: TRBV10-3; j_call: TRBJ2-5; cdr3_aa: CATGAGGETQYF
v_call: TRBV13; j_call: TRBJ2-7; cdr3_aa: CASSLQNRSYEQYF
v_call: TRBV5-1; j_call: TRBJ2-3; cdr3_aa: CASSSDYSTDTQYF
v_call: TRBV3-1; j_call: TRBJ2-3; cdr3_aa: CASSQFRSSTDTQYF
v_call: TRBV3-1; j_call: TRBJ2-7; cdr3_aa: CASSHLAGKYYEQYF
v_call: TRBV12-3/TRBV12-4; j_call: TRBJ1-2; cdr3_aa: CASRPGQGVGYGYTF
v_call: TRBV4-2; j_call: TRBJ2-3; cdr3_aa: CASSQVFPHAGVRGTDTQYF
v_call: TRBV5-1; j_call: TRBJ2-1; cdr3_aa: CASSQPSSYNEQFF
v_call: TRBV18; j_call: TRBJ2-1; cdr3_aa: CASSPASGRSGEQFF
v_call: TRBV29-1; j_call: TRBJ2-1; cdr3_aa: CSVRPRPYNEQFF